The clone carrying this T cell receptor (beta chain) was counted only a few times. This entry comes from a study of molecular identifiers for immune sequencing clone quantification. TCRdb independently ran MiXCR on the PCR reads; one entry per CDR3 protein. The table shows over 600,000 distinct CDR3 sequences, with just under 20% occurring only once. The CDR3 sequence is 20 residues long. After removal of 5 bases from V and 0 bases from J, the junction contained 18 bases not matched to a gene. Germline CDR1 reads DFQATT; CDR2 reads SNEGSKA (reference sequence). Sequencing was performed on naive CD8+ T cells from blood, with Jurkat cell RNA spiked in. As for subset: FACS-sorted CD8+CD4-CCR7+CD45RA+ naive T cells. The V and J genes are TRBV20-1 and TRBJ2-5; 13 bases match TRBD2. The receptor comes from a human donor in good health. Some libraries in this study had Jurkat cell RNA spiked in. CDR3 region: CSAHQYPGLAGAGYQETQYF. CDR3 nucleotides: TGCAGTGCTCACCAATACCCCGGACTAGCGGGAGCGGGGTACCAAGAGACCCAGTACTTC.